This TCR beta chain was observed in a study of blood T cell repertoires in COVID-19. Study-level information: Sources were T cells, B-cell-depleted T cells, or PBMCs; the material itself was cDNA or gDNA.

Trimming pared 6 bases from V and 7 bases from J, leaving 15 bases between. Germline V gene sequence: CDR1 ENHRY, CDR2 SYGVKD. The CDR3 is 14 amino acids. TCRdb's copy holds only in-frame clones and misses some; the assay was immunoSEQ multiplex PCR. Among 130,000 to 150,000 clones listed, less than 90% were seen once. The material sequenced was peripheral blood. The TCR was taken from a human donor in a cohort sampled during active COVID-19. The chain carries TRBV10-3 and TRBJ1-4; tentatively, D is TRBD1 (5 bases). The CDR3 coding sequence is TGTGCCATCAGCCCGCAGGGAACGGGTGAAAAACTGTTTTTT. Encoded protein: CAISPQGTGEKLFF.